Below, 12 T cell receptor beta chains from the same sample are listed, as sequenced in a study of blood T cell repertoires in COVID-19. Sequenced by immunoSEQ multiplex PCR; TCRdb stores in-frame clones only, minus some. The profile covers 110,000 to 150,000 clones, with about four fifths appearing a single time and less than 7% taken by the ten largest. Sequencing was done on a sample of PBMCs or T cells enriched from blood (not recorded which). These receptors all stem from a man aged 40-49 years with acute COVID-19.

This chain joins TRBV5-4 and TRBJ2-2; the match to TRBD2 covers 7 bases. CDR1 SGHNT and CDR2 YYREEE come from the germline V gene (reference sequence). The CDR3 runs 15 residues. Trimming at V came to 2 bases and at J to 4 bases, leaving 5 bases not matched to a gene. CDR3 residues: CASSLLGGTTGELFF. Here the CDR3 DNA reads TGTGCCAGCAGCTTACTGGGAGGGACCACCGGGGAGCTGTTTTTT.

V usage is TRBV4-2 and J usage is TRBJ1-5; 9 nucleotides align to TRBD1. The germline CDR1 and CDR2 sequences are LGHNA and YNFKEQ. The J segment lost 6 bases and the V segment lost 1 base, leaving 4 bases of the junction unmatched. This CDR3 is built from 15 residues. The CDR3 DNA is TGTGCCAGCAGCCAAGTGGGGACAGGGATTCAGCCCCAGCATTTT. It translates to CASSQVGTGIQPQHF.

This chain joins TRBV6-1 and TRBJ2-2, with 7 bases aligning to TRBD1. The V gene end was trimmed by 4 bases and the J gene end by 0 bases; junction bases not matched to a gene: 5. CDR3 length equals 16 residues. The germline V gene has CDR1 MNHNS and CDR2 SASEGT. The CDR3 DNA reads TGTGCCAGCAGTGCCCCCGGGACAGCGAACACCGGGGAGCTGTTTTTT. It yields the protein CASSAPGTANTGELFF.

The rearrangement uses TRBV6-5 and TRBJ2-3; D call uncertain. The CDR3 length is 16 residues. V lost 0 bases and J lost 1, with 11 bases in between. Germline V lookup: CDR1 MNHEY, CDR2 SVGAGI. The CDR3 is CASSYSRQLRTDTQYF. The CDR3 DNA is TGTGCCAGCAGTTACTCGAGGCAGCTACGCACAGATACGCAGTATTTT.

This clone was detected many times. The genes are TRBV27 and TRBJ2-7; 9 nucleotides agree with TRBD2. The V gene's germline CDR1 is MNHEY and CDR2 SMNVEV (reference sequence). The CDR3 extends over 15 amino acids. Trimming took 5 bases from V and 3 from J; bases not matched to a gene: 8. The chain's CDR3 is CASSASGTSRYEQYF. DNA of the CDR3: TGTGCCAGCAGTGCCTCCGGGACTAGCCGCTACGAGCAGTACTTC.

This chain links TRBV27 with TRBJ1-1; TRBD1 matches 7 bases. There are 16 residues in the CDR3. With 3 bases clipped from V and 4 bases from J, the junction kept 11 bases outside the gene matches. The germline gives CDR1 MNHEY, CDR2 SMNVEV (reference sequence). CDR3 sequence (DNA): TGTGCCAGCAGTTTGTTGACAGGGACGGTAATCACTGAAGCTTTCTTT. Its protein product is CASSLLTGTVITEAFF.

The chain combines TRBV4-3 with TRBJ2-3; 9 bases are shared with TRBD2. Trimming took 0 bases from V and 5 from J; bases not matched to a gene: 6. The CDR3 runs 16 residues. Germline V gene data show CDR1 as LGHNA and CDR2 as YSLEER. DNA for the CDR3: TGCGCCAGCAGCCAAGATCTGGGGACTAGCCGAGATACGCAGTATTTT. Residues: CASSQDLGTSRDTQYF.

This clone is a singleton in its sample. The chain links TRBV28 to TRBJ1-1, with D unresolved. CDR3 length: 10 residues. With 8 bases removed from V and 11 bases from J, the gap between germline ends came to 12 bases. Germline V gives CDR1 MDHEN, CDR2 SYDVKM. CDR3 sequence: CASGSGWAFF. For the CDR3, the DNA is TGTGCCAGCGGTTCAGGCTGGGCTTTCTTT.

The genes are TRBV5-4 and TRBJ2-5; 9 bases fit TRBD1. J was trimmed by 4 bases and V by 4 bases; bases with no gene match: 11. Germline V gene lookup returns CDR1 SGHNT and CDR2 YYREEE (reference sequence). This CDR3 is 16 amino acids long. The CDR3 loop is CASSDETGGSGETQYF. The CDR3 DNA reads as TGTGCCAGCAGCGACGAGACAGGGGGTTCGGGAGAGACCCAGTACTTC.

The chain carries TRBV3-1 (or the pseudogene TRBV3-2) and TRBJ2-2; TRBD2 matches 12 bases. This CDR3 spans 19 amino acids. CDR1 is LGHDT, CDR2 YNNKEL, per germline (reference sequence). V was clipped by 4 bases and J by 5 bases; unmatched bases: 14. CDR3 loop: CASSPVPFLAGGWTGELFF. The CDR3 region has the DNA TGTGCCAGCAGCCCCGTTCCTTTTCTAGCGGGAGGGTGGACCGGGGAGCTGTTTTTT.

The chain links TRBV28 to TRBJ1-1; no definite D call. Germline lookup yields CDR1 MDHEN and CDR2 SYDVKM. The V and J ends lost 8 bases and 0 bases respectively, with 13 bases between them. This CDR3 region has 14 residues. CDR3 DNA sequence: TGTGCCAGCCAGGTCGCGAGTATGAACACTGAAGCTTTCTTT. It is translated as CASQVASMNTEAFF.

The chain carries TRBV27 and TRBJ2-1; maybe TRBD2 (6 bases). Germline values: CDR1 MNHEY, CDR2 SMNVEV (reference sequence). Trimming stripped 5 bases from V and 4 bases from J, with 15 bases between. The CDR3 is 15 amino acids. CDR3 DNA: TGTGCCAGCAGTCGCTCGCGGGATCCGTACAATGAGCAGTTCTTC. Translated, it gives CASSRSRDPYNEQFF.